These 5 T cell receptor beta chains came from one sample sequenced in a study of blood T cells in healthy people across ages. PCR was performed a second time for roughly 7 to 12 cycles using a sample-barcoded 5' primer and a J-beta primer mix. Via MiXCR, TCRdb re-called the 5' RACE reads, giving one row per CDR3 protein. The sample shows more than 800,000 distinct CDR3 sequences, about 30% of them seen only once. The sample taken for sequencing was blood. All receptors come from a woman of 80 years or more in good health.

This clonotype was found a few times. A read error may explain this, as a much larger clone is one base away. The chain combines TRBV20-1 with TRBJ1-5, with a possible D match to TRBD1 (5 bases). V was cut by 6 bases and J by 5 bases, with 14 bases left in between. Germline CDR1 and CDR2: DFQATT and SNEGSKA (reference sequence). CDR3 length: 13 residues. For the CDR3, the DNA is TGCAGTGCAGGCGGGACGGCAGATCAGCCCCAGCATTTT. It codes for CSAGGTADQPQHF.

This chain joins TRBV20-1 and TRBJ1-2; possibly TRBD1 for D (6 bases). Germline CDR1 is DFQATT and CDR2 is SNEGSKA (reference sequence). The ends were cut back, 4 bases at V and 0 bases at J, with 18 bases in the middle. The CDR3 sequence is 16 residues long. The CDR3 is CSATEVNRVTNYGYTF. The CDR3 bases are TGCAGTGCTACGGAAGTGAACAGGGTAACTAACTATGGCTACACCTTC.

The gene calls are TRBV11-1 and TRBJ2-1; D could derive from TRBD1 or TRBD2 (6 bases each). The V gene lost 1 base and the J gene lost 6 bases, with 13 bases spanning the gap. CDR3 length: 15 residues. Germline V gene lookup returns CDR1 SGHAT and CDR2 FQDESV (reference sequence). The CDR3 here is CASSLGGGQPNEQFF. The CDR3, as DNA: TGTGCCAGCAGCTTAGGTGGGGGGCAGCCCAATGAGCAGTTCTTC.

CDR3 protein: CASSKEGAGEAFF. The CDR3 nucleotides are TGTGCCAGTAGTAAGGAGGGGGCAGGTGAAGCTTTCTTT. The chain combines TRBV19 with TRBJ1-1; TRBD1 matches at 7 bases. V was pared by 4 bases and J by 7 bases, with 6 bases of the junction left unmatched. The CDR3 runs to 13 residues. Germline loops: CDR1 LNHDA, CDR2 SQIVND (reference sequence).

This chain connects TRBV6-6 to TRBJ2-3; 10 bases match TRBD1. V shed 6 bases, J shed 2 bases, and the junction held 5 bases outside the gene matches. Germline V gives CDR1 MNHNY, CDR2 SVGAGI (reference sequence). The length of the CDR3 is 15 residues. CDR3 sequence reads: CASRGDRGFTDTQYF. The CDR3 bases are TGTGCCAGCAGGGGGGACAGGGGATTCACAGATACGCAGTATTTT.